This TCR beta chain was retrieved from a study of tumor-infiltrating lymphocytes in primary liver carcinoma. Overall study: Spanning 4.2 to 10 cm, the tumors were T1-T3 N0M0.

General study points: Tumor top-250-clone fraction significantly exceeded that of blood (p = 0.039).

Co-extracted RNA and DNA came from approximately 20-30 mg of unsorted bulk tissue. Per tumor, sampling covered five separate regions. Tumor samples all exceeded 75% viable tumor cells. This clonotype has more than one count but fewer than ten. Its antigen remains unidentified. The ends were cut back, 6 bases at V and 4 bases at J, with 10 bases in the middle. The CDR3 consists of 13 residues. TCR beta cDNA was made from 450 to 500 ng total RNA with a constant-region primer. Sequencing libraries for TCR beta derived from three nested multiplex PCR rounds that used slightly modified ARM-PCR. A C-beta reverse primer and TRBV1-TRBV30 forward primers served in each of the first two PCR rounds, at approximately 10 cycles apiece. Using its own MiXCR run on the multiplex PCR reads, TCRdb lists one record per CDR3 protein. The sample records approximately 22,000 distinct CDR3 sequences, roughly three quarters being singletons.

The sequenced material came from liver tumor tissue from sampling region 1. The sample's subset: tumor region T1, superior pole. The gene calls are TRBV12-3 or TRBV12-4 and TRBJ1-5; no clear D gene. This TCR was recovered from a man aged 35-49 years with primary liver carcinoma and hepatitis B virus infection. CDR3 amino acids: CASSPDGNQPQHF. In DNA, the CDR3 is TGTGCCAGCAGCCCGGACGGTAATCAGCCCCAGCATTTT.